The 28 T cell receptor beta chains reported below all come from one sample, sequenced in a study of T cells in women clearing cervical HPV infection. Method: immunoSEQ multiplex PCR; TCRdb's copy keeps in-frame clones and lacks some. The sample data list approximately 30,000 clones. The sequenced sample was blood buffy coat. These receptor sequences come from a woman aged 18-70 years with a cervical HPV16 infection that either progressed to CIN3+ or cleared (not recorded which).

As for this clone: The read stops 3 residues short of the end of the CDR3; the missing end is completed from the germline J gene. The chain employs TRBV6-2 or TRBV6-3 and TRBJ1-1; 8 bases align to TRBD1. Germline V lookup: CDR1 MNHEY, CDR2 SVGEGT. There are 15 residues in the CDR3. Germline trimming cut 7 bases from V and 6 bases from J; bases unmatched to any gene: 13. The DNA read from the CDR3 is TGTGCCAGCAAGAACTCTGACAGGGGAAGGGCTGAA. This codes for CASKNSDRGRAE. The full-length CDR3 reads as CASKNSDRGRAEAFF.

To note about this clone: The CDR3 end is not reached by the read, which stops 3 residues before it; the germline J gene fills it in. This chain uses TRBV28 with TRBJ2-1; no firm D call. The germline CDR1 and CDR2 sequences are MDHEN and SYDVKM. Trimming took off 6 bases at V and 5 bases at J, with 14 bases between the two ends. The CDR3 is 14 residues long. The CDR3 is CASSHGGKHNEQFF. Partial CDR3 DNA: TGTGCCAGCAGCCACGGCGGTAAGCACAATGAG. Full variable domain (rest looked up from reference TRBV28 and TRBJ2-1): DVKVTQSSRYLVKRTGEKVFLECVQDMDHENMFWYRQDPGLGLRLIYFSYDVKMKEKGDIPEGYSVSREKKERFSLILESASTNQTSMYLCASSHGGKHNEQFFGPGTRLTVL.

With regard to this clone: The read ends 3 residues before the CDR3 terminus; that terminus is restored from the germline J gene. The J gene is TRBJ2-5, the V gene TRBV6-4; the match to TRBD2 covers 9 bases. Germline CDR1 reads MRHNA; CDR2 reads SNTAGT. The V gene end was trimmed by 5 bases and the J gene end by 4 bases; junction bases not matched to a gene: 8. This CDR3 has 15 amino acids. The chain's CDR3 is CASSLTSGTGETQYF. CDR3 DNA, as far as it was read: TGTGCCAGCAGTTTGACTAGCGGTACAGGAGAGACC.

About this clone itself: The CDR3 is cut off 3 residues early in the read; its end comes from the germline J gene. The rearrangement uses TRBV30 and TRBJ1-4; perhaps TRBD1 as D (6 bases). Trimming pared 3 bases from V and 0 bases from J, leaving 11 bases between. The germline V gene encodes CDR1 GTSNPN and CDR2 SVGIG (reference sequence). The CDR3 totals 15 residues. The CDR3 spells CAWSEQGTTNEKLFF. CDR3 DNA, as far as it was read: TGTGCCTGGAGCGAGCAGGGGACAACTAATGAAAAA. Drawing the rest from reference TRBV30 and TRBJ1-4, the complete variable domain is SQTIHQWPATLVQPVGSPLSLECTVEGTSNPNLYWYRQAAGRGLQLLFYSVGIGQISSEVPQNLSASRPQDRQFILSSKKLLLSDSGFYLCAWSEQGTTNEKLFFGSGTQLSVL.

Note on this clone: The sequenced fragment ends 3 residues before the CDR3 boundary, so the rest is inferred from the germline J gene. The V and J genes are TRBV18 and TRBJ2-4; D remains ambiguous. V gave up 3 bases and J gave up 8 bases, with 20 bases separating them. This CDR3 region has 16 residues. Germline V gives CDR1 KGHSH, CDR2 LQKENI. The CDR3 is CASSPDLTAPRDIQYF. CDR3 DNA (partial): TGTGCCAGCTCACCTGATCTGACCGCGCCAAGGGACATT.

CDR3 sequence: CSALRGDTQYF. The part of the CDR3 DNA that was read is TGCAGTGCCCTCAGAGGGGATACG. This chain uses TRBV20-1 with TRBJ2-3; D is perhaps TRBD2 (5 bases). The read terminates 3 residues ahead of where the CDR3 ends, so the germline J gene completes it. CDR1 is DFQATT, CDR2 SNEGSKA, per germline (reference sequence). The CDR3 runs 11 residues. Deletions cut 6 bases from V and 6 bases from J, with 10 bases between.

Turning to this clone: A read error may produce the germline difference seen at one junction end. The CDR3 sequence: CASSLVGHGETQYF. The CDR3 DNA, read in part, is TGTGCTAGCAGCTTAGTTGGACATGGCGAGACC. The chain joins TRBV7-7 to TRBJ2-5; D perhaps matches TRBD1 (5 bases). The observed sequence ends 3 residues before the CDR3 terminus, with the missing tail filled in from the germline J gene. CDR1 is SSHAT, CDR2 FNYEAQ, per germline (reference sequence). This CDR3 is built from 14 residues.

With regard to this clone: The read terminates 3 residues ahead of where the CDR3 ends, so the germline J gene completes it. This sequence joins TRBV30 and TRBJ1-5; TRBD1 might be the D (5 bases). The CDR3 runs to 16 residues. Deletions cut 0 bases from V and 4 bases from J, with 16 bases between. Germline CDR1 and CDR2: GTSNPN and SVGIG (reference sequence). The CDR3 protein is CAWSVGVKGFNQPQHF. CDR3 bases read: TGTGCCTGGAGTGTAGGGGTTAAGGGGTTTAATCAGCCC.

Concerning this clone: The CDR3 end falls 3 residues outside the read, so it is completed with the germline J gene. The chain carries TRBV29-1 and TRBJ2-7; 13 bases fit TRBD2. Germline V gene sequence: CDR1 SQVTM, CDR2 ANQGSEA. With V trimmed by 7 bases and J by 3 bases, 6 bases remained unmatched. This CDR3 contains 14 residues. The sequenced part of the CDR3 DNA is TGCAGCGCGGGACTAGCGGGAAGATACTACGAG. Amino acids: CSAGLAGRYYE. From start to end, the CDR3 is CSAGLAGRYYEQYF.

A note on this clone: The read is 3 residues too short to cover the CDR3 end, so that end is filled in from the germline J gene. The gene calls are TRBV19 and TRBJ1-1; D perhaps matches TRBD1 (6 bases). CDR1 and CDR2 from the germline V gene are LNHDA and SQIVND (reference sequence). The CDR3 covers 13 residues. Trimming removed 5 bases at V and 0 bases at J, with 7 bases between. CDR3 region: CASSPGVNTEAFF. Partial CDR3 DNA: TGTGCCAGTAGTCCAGGGGTGAACACTGAA.

Points on this clone: The read terminates 3 residues before the CDR3 end, so the remaining end is supplied by the germline J gene. V and J are TRBV7-3 and TRBJ1-6; no clear D gene. Between the trimmed V and J ends, which lost 5 bases and 5 bases, there was a span of 10 bases. This CDR3 spans 14 amino acids. Germline V gene lookup returns CDR1 SGHTA and CDR2 FQGTGA. The CDR3 is CASSPLPDNSPLHF. The sequenced part of the CDR3 DNA is TGTGCCAGCAGCCCCCTCCCGGATAATTCACCC. The complete variable domain, with remaining parts taken from reference TRBV7-3 and TRBJ1-6, reads GAGVSQTPSNKVTEKGKYVELRCDPISGHTALYWYRQSLGQGPEFLIYFQGTGAADDSGLPNDRFFAVRPEGSVSTLKIQRTERGDSAVYLCASSPLPDNSPLHFGNGTRLTVT.

Concerning this clone itself: The read ends 3 residues before the CDR3 terminus; that terminus is restored from the germline J gene. The chain is built from TRBV20-1 and TRBJ2-7, with D perhaps matching TRBD2 (5 bases). V gave up 3 bases and J gave up 2 bases, with 20 bases separating them. The CDR3 is 16 residues long. The germline V gene encodes CDR1 DFQATT and CDR2 SNEGSKA (reference sequence). CDR3 bases read: TGCAGTGCTAGTAACTTCGGGGTTGACGACACCTACGAG. It codes for CSASNFGVDDTYE. The whole CDR3 reads CSASNFGVDDTYEQYF.

Notes on this clone: The CDR3 goes on 3 residues after the read ends, and that part is filled in from the germline J gene. The rearrangement links TRBV29-1 to TRBJ2-2; a possible D gene is TRBD1 (5 bases). The CDR3 contains 14 residues. V shed 3 bases and J shed 4 bases, with 12 bases lying between them. Germline V gives CDR1 SQVTM, CDR2 ANQGSEA. Incomplete CDR3 DNA: TGCAGCGTTGATGGGGCTACAGGCACCGGGGAG. As protein: CSVDGATGTGE. In full, the CDR3 is CSVDGATGTGELFF.

Points on this clone: The read finishes 3 residues shy of the CDR3 end, and the germline J gene is used to complete it. V is TRBV28 and J is TRBJ1-2; possible D gene TRBD1, 6 bases. The V gene lost 10 bases and the J gene lost 4 bases, with 7 bases spanning the gap. The CDR3 loop spans 10 amino acids. The germline V gene has CDR1 MDHEN and CDR2 SYDVKM. This CDR3 is CATDSYGYTF. The CDR3 bases that were read are TGTGCCACGGACAGCTATGGC.

Note on this clone: The CDR3 is cut off 3 residues early in the read; its end comes from the germline J gene. The J gene is TRBJ2-3, the V gene TRBV20-1, with 8 bases identical to TRBD2. Germline V gives CDR1 DFQATT, CDR2 SNEGSKA (reference sequence). This CDR3 region has 17 residues. V lost 0 bases to trimming and J lost 2 bases; unmatched junction nucleotides: 10. Incomplete CDR3 DNA: TGCAGTGCTAGAGATTTGGGGTTAGCGGGATCCACAGATACG. It yields the protein CSARDLGLAGSTDT. In full, the CDR3 reads CSARDLGLAGSTDTQYF.

Points on this clone: The missing CDR3 end, 3 residues past where the read stops, is filled in from the germline J gene. The V and J genes are TRBV18 and TRBJ2-7; 13 nucleotides match TRBD2. V gave up 3 bases and J gave up 5 bases; unmatched junction bases: 1. CDR1 and CDR2 from the germline V gene are KGHSH and LQKENI. This CDR3 is 14 amino acids long. CDR3 amino acids: CASSPGLAGNEQYF. Partial CDR3 DNA: TGTGCCAGCTCACCGGGACTAGCGGGAAACGAG.

In regard to this clone: The read stops 3 residues short of the end of the CDR3; the missing end is completed from the germline J gene. The J gene is TRBJ1-1, the V gene TRBV7-2; a possible D gene is TRBD1 (5 bases). The CDR3 extends over 14 amino acids. Germline CDR1 reads SGHTA; CDR2 reads FQGNSA. V was shortened by 1 base and J by 5 bases, with 11 bases between the two germline ends. The CDR3 is CASSLGGRATEAFF. The sequenced part of the CDR3 DNA is TGTGCCAGCAGCTTAGGGGGCAGGGCAACTGAA.

CDR3 bases read: TGTGCCAGCAGCTTAGACGGGGCAGATACG. Translation gives CASSLDGADT. The entire CDR3 reads CASSLDGADTQYF. The rearrangement links TRBV7-9 to TRBJ2-3, with D perhaps matching TRBD2 (5 bases). The CDR3 end is not reached by the read, which stops 3 residues before it; the germline J gene fills it in. V lost 1 base and J 4 bases, leaving 6 bases between the germline ends. CDR1 and CDR2 (germline): SEHNR, FQNEAQ (reference sequence). The CDR3 runs 13 residues.

Points on this clone: Relative to the germline gene, one junction end is altered; a read error may explain this. Read data end 3 residues before the CDR3 end; the end is taken from the germline J gene. This chain connects TRBV7-7 to TRBJ2-5; 7 bases map to TRBD1. The CDR3 consists of 13 residues. CDR1 is SSHAT, CDR2 FNYEAQ, per germline (reference sequence). CDR3 bases read: TGTGCTAGCAGCTCCGACAGGGAAGAGACC. Its translation: CASSSDREET. The whole CDR3 protein reads CASSSDREETQYF.

Turning to this clone: The read falls 3 residues short of the CDR3 end, and the missing part is taken from the germline J gene. This chain links TRBV23-1 with TRBJ2-7, with D tentatively TRBD1 (7 bases). TRBV23-1 is flagged as an ORF with uncertain function. Trimming cost V 6 bases and J 1 base, with 16 bases left between them. CDR3 length: 15 amino acids. CDR3: CASSPYRGLSYEQYF. CDR3 DNA (partial): TGCGCCAGCAGCCCTTACAGGGGACTGTCCTACGAG.

CDR3 DNA, as far as it was read: TGTGCCAGTAGTATTGGTGGCAGCGACTACGAG. Translation: CASSIGGSDYE. Given in full, the CDR3 is CASSIGGSDYEQYF. The rearrangement uses TRBV19 and TRBJ2-7, with D hard to call. The read ends 3 residues shy of where the CDR3 ends; the end is completed using the germline J gene. CDR1 and CDR2 (germline): LNHDA, SQIVND (reference sequence). The CDR3 length is 14 residues. V was cut by 3 bases and J by 3 bases, with 12 bases left in between.

Regarding this clone: From the germline J gene comes the end of the CDR3, since the read stops 3 residues before it. This chain joins TRBV7-9 and TRBJ1-6; D is ambiguous. V was pared by 4 bases and J by 7 bases, with 5 bases between. Germline V lookup: CDR1 SEHNR, CDR2 FQNEAQ (reference sequence). The CDR3 is 12 amino acids. The sequenced part of the CDR3 DNA is TGTGCCAGCAGCTACTACAATTCACCC. Its protein product is CASSYYNSP. Given in full, the CDR3 is CASSYYNSPLHF.

Details on this clone: The read finishes 3 residues shy of the CDR3 end, and the germline J gene is used to complete it. This chain uses TRBV7-2 with TRBJ2-7, with 7 bases that match TRBD1. Looked up from germline, CDR1 is SGHTA and CDR2 is FQGNSA. The junction had 10 bases not matched to a gene; V was cut back by 6 bases and J by 2 bases. This CDR3 has 15 amino acids. The chain's CDR3 is CASRRTGDPTYEQYF. The sequenced part of the CDR3 DNA is TGTGCCAGCAGACGAACAGGGGATCCGACCTACGAG.

Comment on this clone: Read data end 3 residues before the CDR3 end; the end is taken from the germline J gene. The J gene is TRBJ2-1, the V gene TRBV7-3; 14 positions agree with TRBD2. Germline V gene data show CDR1 as SGHTA and CDR2 as FQGTGA. The CDR3 is 15 amino acids. The J segment lost 9 bases and the V segment lost 5 bases, leaving 6 bases of the junction unmatched. CDR3 DNA, as far as it was read: TGTGCCAGCAGCCGGGGACTAGCGGGAGCAGGTGAG. Translated, it gives CASSRGLAGAGE. The CDR3, in full, reads CASSRGLAGAGEQFF. Complete variable domain (other parts from reference TRBV7-3 and TRBJ2-1): GAGVSQTPSNKVTEKGKYVELRCDPISGHTALYWYRQSLGQGPEFLIYFQGTGAADDSGLPNDRFFAVRPEGSVSTLKIQRTERGDSAVYLCASSRGLAGAGEQFFGPGTRLTVL.

With respect to this clone: The CDR3 goes on 3 residues after the read ends, and that part is filled in from the germline J gene. The rearrangement joins TRBV5-1 to TRBJ2-5, with 8 bases aligning to TRBD2. This CDR3 has 15 residues. Germline V CDR1 and CDR2: SGHRS, YFSETQ. The ends lost 4 bases at V and 4 bases at J; junction bases unmatched: 9. The CDR3 bases that were read are TGCGCCAGCAGCCCCGGGGGGGGTCGGAGAGAGACC. Protein: CASSPGGGRRET. The whole CDR3 is CASSPGGGRRETQYF.

As regards this clone: The missing CDR3 end, 3 residues past where the read stops, is filled in from the germline J gene. The chain combines TRBV29-1 with TRBJ2-3; TRBD1 agrees at 10 bases. Germline loops: CDR1 SQVTM, CDR2 ANQGSEA. V lost 3 bases to trimming and J lost 3 bases; unmatched junction nucleotides: 0. The CDR3 spans 13 residues. CDR3 sequence: CSVEDRGTDTQYF. The CDR3 DNA, read in part, is TGCAGCGTTGAGGACAGGGGGACAGATACG.

A note on this clone: The CDR3 end is not reached by the read, which stops 3 residues before it; the germline J gene fills it in. This chain connects TRBV20-1 to TRBJ2-2; a possible D gene is TRBD1 (5 bases). The germline gives CDR1 DFQATT, CDR2 SNEGSKA (reference sequence). The V gene lost 3 bases and the J gene lost 6 bases, with 14 bases spanning the gap. This CDR3 is 14 amino acids long. The CDR3 spells CSARGPNMSGELFF. The CDR3 bases that were read are TGCAGTGCTAGGGGGCCCAATATGTCCGGGGAG.

About this clone itself: The CDR3 end is not reached by the read, which stops 3 residues before it; the germline J gene fills it in. The chain combines TRBV20-1 with TRBJ1-2; tentative D call: TRBD1 (5 bases). The CDR3 covers 14 residues. The ends were cut back, 0 bases at V and 4 bases at J, with 12 bases in the middle. Germline V gene lookup returns CDR1 DFQATT and CDR2 SNEGSKA (reference sequence). The CDR3 bases that were read are TGCAGTGCTAGAGATGCCACAGGCTTCTATGGC. Translation gives CSARDATGFYG. The full CDR3 protein is CSARDATGFYGYTF.